This T cell receptor beta chain was retrieved from a study of shared clonotypes between healthy human individuals. Study-level findings and limits: The generation probabilities recorded for non-shared clonotypes fell below those of clonotypes shared by all four donors. Generally, estimated richness proved larger in naive subsets than it did in memory subsets.

Deep level was the assay's run setting. The authors loaded about 200 ng DNA, about 30,000 T cell genomes, into sorted-subset replicate PCRs. Sequencing used immunoSEQ multiplex PCR; TCRdb keeps in-frame clones, though not all of them. Here the sample spans millions of clones, 85% to 95% being singletons. As for this clone: No antigen is known for it.

The CDR3 spans 12 residues. The germline CDR1 and CDR2 sequences are SGHRS and YFSETQ. With 4 bases removed from V and 6 bases from J, the gap between germline ends came to 9 bases. Sequences were obtained from naive CD4+ T cells sorted from blood. Subset here: CD45RA+ positively selected. The rearrangement joins TRBV5-1 to TRBJ2-3; D is undetermined. The receptor was derived from a man between 18 and 29 years old in good health. The CDR3 sequence: CASSQTGDTQYF. In DNA, the CDR3 is TGCGCCAGCAGCCAAACCGGCGATACGCAGTATTTT.